Each of the 13 T cell receptor beta chains below was sequenced from the same sample in a study of T-cell reconstitution after alpha-beta-depleted transplantation in children. Molecular barcoding with unique molecular identifiers was used for the TCRbeta library. One entry per CDR3 protein, called by TCRdb with MiXCR from the PCR reads. The repertoire includes almost 500,000 distinct CDR3 sequences, around 13% of them detected once, and 4.5% to 6% sits in the top ten. The source was PBMCs from the stem cell graft donor, collected from the stem cell graft. These TCRs come from a human donor who donated a stem cell graft to a child with combined immunodeficiency.

J is TRBJ1-2 and V is TRBV3-1, with TRBD1 identical over 8 bases. The germline V gene has CDR1 LGHDT and CDR2 YNNKEL (reference sequence). The junction had 9 bases not matched to a gene; V was cut back by 0 bases and J by 0 bases. CDR3 length: 18 amino acids. In nucleotides, the CDR3 is TGTGCCAGCAGCCAAGATCGTGACAGGGGAAGGGCTAACTATGGCTACACCTTC. This translates into CASSQDRDRGRANYGYTF.

There are a few counts of this clonotype. V is TRBV20-1 and J is TRBJ2-7; 9 nucleotides line up with TRBD1. Germline V lookup: CDR1 DFQATT, CDR2 SNEGSKA (reference sequence). V trimming: 2 bases; J trimming: 3 bases; junction bases outside the gene matches: 8. This CDR3 comprises 15 residues. The CDR3, as DNA: TGCAGTGCTAGAATCCGGGACAGGGTAAACTACGAGCAGTACTTC. As protein: CSARIRDRVNYEQYF.

This clonotype was seen a handful of times. J is TRBJ2-7 and V is TRBV18; unclear D gene. The V end was cut by 3 bases, the J end by 6 bases, with 15 bases between. Per the germline V gene, CDR1 is KGHSH and CDR2 is LQKENI. This CDR3 has 14 residues. CDR3 loop: CASSPSADRREQYF. CDR3 bases: TGTGCCAGCTCACCTTCGGCCGACCGGCGCGAGCAGTACTTC.

This clonotype appeared many times. The chain recombines TRBV12-3 or TRBV12-4 with TRBJ2-7; D is uncertain. The CDR3 spans 12 residues. Trimming took 5 bases from V and 4 from J, leaving 9 bases between them. CDR3 sequence reads: CASSPPVYEQYF. DNA for the CDR3: TGTGCCAGCAGTCCGCCCGTTTACGAGCAGTACTTC.

This chain connects TRBV7-9 to TRBJ2-1; 9 nucleotides line up with TRBD2. The CDR3 spans 16 residues. CDR1 is SEHNR and CDR2 is FQNEAQ in the germline V gene (reference sequence). V lost 4 bases to trimming and J lost 4 bases; unmatched junction nucleotides: 8. Here the CDR3 DNA reads TGTGCCAGCAGCTCGATAACTAGCGGGCCATACAATGAGCAGTTCTTC. This codes for CASSSITSGPYNEQFF.

This clonotype was seen at least ten times. The J gene is TRBJ2-1, the V gene TRBV29-1; 9 nucleotides align to TRBD2. V was clipped by 7 bases and J by 3 bases; unmatched bases: 7. The CDR3 totals 14 residues. Germline CDR1 reads SQVTM; CDR2 reads ANQGSEA. CDR3 loop: CSAVAGDSYNEQFF. The CDR3 DNA reads as TGCAGCGCCGTAGCGGGGGACAGCTACAATGAGCAGTTCTTC.

This clonotype occurred a few times. The gene calls are TRBV21-1 and TRBJ1-2; TRBD1 reflects the table's D call only, with no check against the DNA. TRBV21-1 is deemed a pseudogene. This CDR3 region has 16 residues. In nucleotides, the CDR3 is TGTGCCAGCAGCAAAGCGGAAGAGGGGCCGAACTATGGCTACACCTTC. Translating gives CASSKAEEGPNYGYTF.

This clonotype turned up a few times. The V gene is TRBV2, the J gene TRBJ2-3, with 10 positions matching TRBD1. Trimming removed 7 bases from V and 1 base from J; junction bases left unmatched: 8. Germline values: CDR1 SNHLY, CDR2 FYNNEI. The CDR3 is made up of 16 amino acids. This chain's CDR3 is CASTGQGVRGTDTQYF. In DNA, the CDR3 is TGTGCCAGCACCGGACAGGGGGTTAGAGGCACAGATACGCAGTATTTT. The entire variable domain, with the rest obtained from reference TRBV2 and TRBJ2-3, is as follows: EPEVTQTPSHQVTQMGQEVILRCVPISNHLYFYWYRQILGQKVEFLVSFYNNEISEKSEIFDDQFSVERPDGSNFTLKIRSTKLEDSAMYFCASTGQGVRGTDTQYFGPGTRLTVL.

The chain links TRBV28 to TRBJ1-6, with no clear D. Between the trimmed V and J ends, which lost 2 bases and 3 bases, there was a span of 11 bases. The germline CDR1 and CDR2 sequences are MDHEN and SYDVKM. This CDR3 comprises 16 residues. The CDR3 here is CASSLREGFYNSPLHF. CDR3 nucleotides: TGTGCCAGCAGTTTACGGGAAGGGTTCTATAATTCACCCCTCCACTTT.

The chain employs TRBV27 and TRBJ1-4; unclear D gene. From germline, CDR1 is MNHEY and CDR2 SMNVEV (reference sequence). There are 15 residues in the CDR3. V dropped 6 bases and J dropped 7 bases, with 18 bases sitting between them. CDR3 in amino acids: CASRPVRGLGEKLFF. For the CDR3, the DNA is TGTGCCAGCAGGCCCGTAAGAGGGCTTGGTGAAAAACTGTTTTTT. Supplemented by reference TRBV27 and TRBJ1-4, the full variable domain reads EAQVTQNPRYLITVTGKKLTVTCSQNMNHEYMSWYRQDPGLGLRQIYYSMNVEVTDKGDVPEGYKVSRKEKRNFPLILESPSPNQTSLYFCASRPVRGLGEKLFFGSGTQLSVL.

This clonotype has a count of ten or more. The chain combines TRBV5-1 with TRBJ2-1; D remains ambiguous. CDR1 and CDR2 from the germline V gene are SGHRS and YFSETQ. V lost 3 bases to trimming and J lost 3 bases, with 13 bases between them. The CDR3 is made up of 15 amino acids. The CDR3 loop reads CASSSQSGVYNEQFF. DNA for the CDR3: TGCGCCAGCAGCTCGCAATCCGGAGTCTACAATGAGCAGTTCTTC.

The genes are TRBV6-1 and TRBJ2-7, with D perhaps TRBD1 (6 bases). CDR1 is MNHNS and CDR2 is SASEGT in the germline V gene. Trimming cost V 1 base and J 4 bases, with 14 bases left between them. This CDR3 spans 15 amino acids. CDR3 protein: CASSEVGRGSYEQYF. The CDR3 DNA is TGTGCCAGCAGTGAAGTCGGCAGGGGCTCGTACGAGCAGTACTTC.

This clonotype has a count of ten or more. V gene TRBV12-3 or TRBV12-4 combines with J gene TRBJ2-7; perhaps TRBD1 as D (5 bases). This CDR3 comprises 14 residues. V gave up 5 bases and J gave up 6 bases, with 17 bases separating them. CDR3 bases: TGTGCCAGCAGTAAAGGGGTTGGAGCAGGCGAGCAGTACTTC. It is translated as CASSKGVGAGEQYF.